One and the same sample provided the 23 T cell receptor beta chains below, sequenced in a study of T-cell memory formation after mild COVID-19. MiXCR, applied by TCRdb to the 5' RACE reads, yields one record per CDR3 protein. The repertoire holds more than 350,000 distinct CDR3 sequences, roughly 15% seen once, with about 22% in the top ten. Sequencing was performed on PBMCs or a T cell subset sorted from them (not recorded which). The receptors were sampled from a man between 18 and 35 years old who had mild COVID-19 (a few samples of this study predate the infection). Cell type and time point are not known.

Note on this clonotype: A much larger clone differs from this one at a single base, so this may be a read error. The J gene is TRBJ2-5, the V gene TRBV12-3 or TRBV12-4; 7 positions agree with TRBD2. The CDR3 extends over 14 amino acids. J was trimmed by 7 bases and V by 8 bases; bases with no gene match: 13. The CDR3 DNA follows: TGTGCCAGCTCCCTTGGGGCGGGGGAGGGGACCCAGTACTTC. This encodes CASSLGAGEGTQYF.

This clonotype has a count of ten or more. The rearrangement joins TRBV12-3 or TRBV12-4 to TRBJ2-1, with D hard to call. V was shortened by 6 bases and J by 10 bases, with 13 bases between the two germline ends. CDR3 length: 12 amino acids. In nucleotides, the CDR3 is TGTGCCAGCAGCCCACCAGGTTTGGAGCAGTTCTTC. Encoded protein: CASSPPGLEQFF.

The table lists this clonotype with a few counts. The chain uses TRBV14 and TRBJ2-5, with D perhaps TRBD2 (5 bases). The CDR3 is 14 amino acids. CDR1 is SGHDN and CDR2 is FVKESK in the germline V gene. Trimming took 1 base from V and 4 from J, leaving 10 bases between them. The CDR3 bases are TGTGCCAGCAGCCAAGTCTACAGCGGAGAGACCCAGTACTTC. This gives the protein CASSQVYSGETQYF.

This clonotype occurred a few times. The chain links TRBV30 to TRBJ2-5, with D tentatively TRBD1 or TRBD2 (5 bases each). Germline CDR1 is GTSNPN and CDR2 is SVGIG (reference sequence). The CDR3 totals 13 residues. V was trimmed by 2 bases and J by 5 bases, leaving 12 bases between them. DNA for the CDR3: TGTGCCTGGAGTCCCTCGGGGCCCGAGACCCAGTACTTC. It is translated as CAWSPSGPETQYF.

J is TRBJ2-5 and V is TRBV5-1; TRBD2 matches 10 bases. Looked up from germline, CDR1 is SGHRS and CDR2 is YFSETQ. The CDR3 contains 15 residues. Trimming removed 4 bases from V and 3 bases from J; junction bases left unmatched: 6. CDR3: CASSPITSGEETQYF. The CDR3 DNA follows: TGCGCCAGCAGCCCCATTACTAGCGGGGAAGAGACCCAGTACTTC.

V usage is TRBV2 and J usage is TRBJ2-7, with 8 bases that match TRBD1. Trimming cost V 7 bases and J 3 bases; bases outside gene matches: 14. The germline V gene has CDR1 SNHLY and CDR2 FYNNEI. This CDR3 region has 16 residues. The CDR3 is CASNIFGQGRDYEQYV. The CDR3 coding sequence is TGTGCCAGCAACATTTTCGGACAGGGTAGGGACTACGAGCAGTACGTC.

In its sample, this clonotype was seen a few times. This sequence joins TRBV2 and TRBJ1-5, with a weak D call TRBD1 (5 bases). Deletions cut 1 base from V and 6 bases from J, with 10 bases between. The length of the CDR3 is 14 residues. CDR1 SNHLY and CDR2 FYNNEI come from the germline V gene. CDR3 nucleotides: TGTGCCAGCAGTGAAGGCTCAGGGAGTCAGCCCCAGCATTTT. It specifies CASSEGSGSQPQHF.

The chain is built from TRBV14 and TRBJ1-3, with D possibly matching TRBD1 (5 bases). V gave up 1 base and J gave up 3 bases, with 19 bases separating them. Germline CDR1 SGHDN, CDR2 FVKESK. The CDR3 covers 18 residues. DNA for the CDR3: TGTGCCAGCAGCCAAGTTCTGGGGGACTTCGCCTTTGGAAACACCATATATTTT. Translated, it gives CASSQVLGDFAFGNTIYF.

Ten or more counts support this clonotype. The final CDR3 position lacks the conserved phenylalanine or tryptophan, pointing to a likely read error. No DNA is shown, since the ends of the CDR3 on it are uncertain; the CDR3 is the one TCRdb lists. The genes are TRBV15 and TRBJ2-3; the D call of TRBD2 is as the table states it, not checked on the DNA. The CDR3 length equals 13 residues, ends included. Germline CDR1 and CDR2: LNHNV and YYDKDF (reference sequence). The CDR3 loop is CATSRDLSGGSGL.

This clonotype was detected only a few times. This sequence joins TRBV6-2 or TRBV6-3 and TRBJ2-5; TRBD1 or TRBD2 may be the D gene (6 bases each). CDR1 and CDR2 from the germline V gene are MNHEY and SVGEGT. The V and J ends lost 2 bases and 0 bases respectively, with 7 bases between them. The CDR3 runs 14 residues. The CDR3 loop reads CASSYRGDQETQYF. The CDR3 nucleotides are TGTGCCAGCAGTTACAGGGGGGACCAAGAGACCCAGTACTTC.

V gene TRBV3-1 combines with J gene TRBJ1-1, with TRBD1 matching over 7 bases. V lost 5 bases and J lost 7; bases outside the gene matches: 10. This CDR3 is 14 amino acids long. Germline V gives CDR1 LGHDT, CDR2 YNNKEL (reference sequence). This CDR3 reads CASSWNQGGLEAFF. The CDR3 DNA reads as TGTGCCAGCAGCTGGAACCAGGGGGGCCTTGAAGCTTTCTTT.

The J gene is TRBJ1-5, the V gene TRBV6-2 or TRBV6-3, with D possibly matching TRBD1 (5 bases). This CDR3 has 13 amino acids. V was cut by 5 bases and J by 5 bases, with 10 bases left in between. Germline loops: CDR1 MNHEY, CDR2 SVGEGT. CDR3 sequence reads: CASSRDSYQPQHF. CDR3 DNA: TGTGCCAGCAGTCGGGACTCCTATCAGCCCCAGCATTTT.

V is TRBV10-3 and J is TRBJ2-7; 7 positions match TRBD1. The CDR3 is 16 residues long. J lost 2 bases, V lost 0 bases, and 7 bases had no gene match. Germline loops: CDR1 ENHRY, CDR2 SYGVKD. The CDR3 nucleotides are TGTGCCATCAGTGAGTCAGTCTTAACAGGGGCCTACGAGCAGTACTTC. This gives the protein CAISESVLTGAYEQYF.

This clonotype was seen only a few times. This rearrangement joins TRBV7-8 to TRBJ2-7, with 7 bases that match TRBD1. Germline V gives CDR1 SGHVS, CDR2 FQNEAQ. The ends lost 6 bases at V and 2 bases at J; junction bases unmatched: 13. The CDR3 is 16 residues long. The CDR3 spells CASREQGLATTYEQYV. DNA of the CDR3: TGTGCCAGCAGAGAACAGGGGCTCGCGACGACCTACGAGCAGTACGTC.

V and J are TRBV5-1 and TRBJ1-1, with D possibly TRBD1 on 5 matching bases. Trimming pared 4 bases from V and 3 bases from J, leaving 13 bases between. Per the germline V gene, CDR1 is SGHRS and CDR2 is YFSETQ. The CDR3 consists of 14 residues. CDR3 residues: CASSRGARDTEAFF. DNA for the CDR3: TGCGCCAGCAGCCGTGGGGCAAGGGACACTGAAGCTTTCTTT. The whole variable domain, filled in from reference TRBV5-1 and TRBJ1-1, reads KAGVTQTPRYLIKTRGQQVTLSCSPISGHRSVSWYQQTPGQGLQFLFEYFSETQRNKGNFPGRFSGRQFSNSRSEMNVSTLELGDSALYLCASSRGARDTEAFFGQGTRLTVV.

This clonotype was picked up a small number of times. This chain joins TRBV12-3 or TRBV12-4 and TRBJ2-2; D possibly matches TRBD1 or TRBD2 (5 bases each). The ends were cut back, 3 bases at V and 3 bases at J, with 14 bases in the middle. The CDR3 is 16 amino acids. The CDR3 DNA sequence: TGTGCCAGCAGTTTTAGAGGGGACGGGGACACCGGGGAGCTGTTTTTT. Its translation is CASSFRGDGDTGELFF.

This rearrangement joins TRBV3-1 to TRBJ2-5; perhaps TRBD2 as D (6 bases). This CDR3 is built from 14 residues. Trimming removed 4 bases at V and 5 bases at J, with 14 bases between. Germline V lookup: CDR1 LGHDT, CDR2 YNNKEL (reference sequence). In DNA form, the CDR3 reads TGTGCCAGCAGCCTGCGACTAGTTATGGAGACCCAGTACTTC. Protein product: CASSLRLVMETQYF.

This clonotype was recorded only once. The chain has TRBV6-5 and TRBJ2-7; D possibly matches TRBD1 or TRBD2 (5 bases each). This CDR3 comprises 14 residues. V gave up 2 bases and J gave up 3 bases, with 11 bases separating them. CDR1 is MNHEY and CDR2 is SVGAGI in the germline V gene. The CDR3 nucleotides read TGTGCCAGCAGTTACAAGGGACCGTACTACGAGCAGTACTTC. Its translation is CASSYKGPYYEQYF.

This clonotype occurred many times. The chain recombines TRBV12-3 or TRBV12-4 with TRBJ2-7; D gene unclear. The CDR3 is 14 residues long. Trimming pared 7 bases from V and 1 base from J, leaving 14 bases between. CDR3 nucleotides: TGTGCCAGCATCCCTGCTGGGCAGTCCTACGAGCAGTACTTC. Amino acids: CASIPAGQSYEQYF.

This clonotype was detected ten times or more. The V gene is TRBV7-2, the J gene TRBJ2-2; 9 nucleotides line up with TRBD2. The CDR3 is 14 residues long. The germline CDR1 and CDR2 sequences are SGHTA and FQGNSA. V was pared by 3 bases and J by 4 bases, with 0 bases of the junction left unmatched. The CDR3 reads CASSLRGGTGELFF. The CDR3 DNA sequence: TGTGCCAGCAGCTTGCGGGGGGGCACCGGGGAGCTGTTTTTT.

The chain links TRBV7-2 to TRBJ1-5, with D hard to call. The CDR3 is made up of 14 amino acids. V was cut by 0 bases and J by 7 bases, with 10 bases left in between. Germline CDR1 is SGHTA and CDR2 is FQGNSA. CDR3: CASSLARDGQPQHF. CDR3 in DNA: TGTGCCAGCAGCTTAGCCAGAGATGGGCAGCCCCAGCATTTT.

The chain has TRBV2 and TRBJ1-1, with D tentatively TRBD1 (5 bases). Germline V gene sequence: CDR1 SNHLY, CDR2 FYNNEI. This CDR3 comprises 13 residues. The V end was cut by 6 bases, the J end by 1 base, with 9 bases between. The DNA of the CDR3 is TGTGCCAGCAGACCGGACACGAACACTGAAGCTTTCTTT. Translating gives CASRPDTNTEAFF.

The J gene is TRBJ2-2, the V gene TRBV20-1; TRBD1 matches 8 bases. The CDR3 consists of 14 residues. The V gene's germline CDR1 is DFQATT and CDR2 SNEGSKA (reference sequence). The J segment lost 0 bases and the V segment lost 5 bases, leaving 2 bases of the junction unmatched. DNA for the CDR3: TGCAGTGCTTACAGGGGGGCGAACACCGGGGAGCTGTTTTTT. It is translated as CSAYRGANTGELFF.